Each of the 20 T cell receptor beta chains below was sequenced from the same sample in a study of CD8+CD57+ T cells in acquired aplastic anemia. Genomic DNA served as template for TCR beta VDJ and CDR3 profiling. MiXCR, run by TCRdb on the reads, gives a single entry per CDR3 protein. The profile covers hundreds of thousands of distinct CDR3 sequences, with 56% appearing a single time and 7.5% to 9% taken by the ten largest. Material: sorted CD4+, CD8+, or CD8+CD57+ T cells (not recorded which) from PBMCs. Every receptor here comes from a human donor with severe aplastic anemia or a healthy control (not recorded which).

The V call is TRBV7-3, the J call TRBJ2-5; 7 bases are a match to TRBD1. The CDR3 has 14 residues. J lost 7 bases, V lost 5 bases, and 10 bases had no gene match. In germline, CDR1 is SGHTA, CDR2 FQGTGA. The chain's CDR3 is CASSPQGEGGTQYF. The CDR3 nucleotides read TGTGCCAGCAGCCCGCAGGGGGAAGGAGGGACCCAGTACTTC.

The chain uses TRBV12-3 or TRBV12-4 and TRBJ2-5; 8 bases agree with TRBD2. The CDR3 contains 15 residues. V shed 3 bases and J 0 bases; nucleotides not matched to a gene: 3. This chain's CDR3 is CASSLVAGNQETQYF. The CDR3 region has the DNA TGTGCCAGCAGTTTGGTAGCGGGAAACCAAGAGACCCAGTACTTC.

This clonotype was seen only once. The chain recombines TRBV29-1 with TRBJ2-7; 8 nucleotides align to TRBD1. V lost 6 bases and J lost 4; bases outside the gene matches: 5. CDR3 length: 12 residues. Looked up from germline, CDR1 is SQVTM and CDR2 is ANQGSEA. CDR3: CSVHRGTYEQYF. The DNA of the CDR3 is TGCAGCGTCCACAGGGGGACGTACGAGCAGTACTTC.

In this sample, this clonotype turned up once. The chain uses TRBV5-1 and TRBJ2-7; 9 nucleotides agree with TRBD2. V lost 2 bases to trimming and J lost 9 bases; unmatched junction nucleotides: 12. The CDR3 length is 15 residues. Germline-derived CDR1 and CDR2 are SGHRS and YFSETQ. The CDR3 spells CASSFVAGDYEWQYF. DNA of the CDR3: TGCGCCAGCAGCTTCGTAGCGGGAGATTACGAGTGGCAGTACTTC.

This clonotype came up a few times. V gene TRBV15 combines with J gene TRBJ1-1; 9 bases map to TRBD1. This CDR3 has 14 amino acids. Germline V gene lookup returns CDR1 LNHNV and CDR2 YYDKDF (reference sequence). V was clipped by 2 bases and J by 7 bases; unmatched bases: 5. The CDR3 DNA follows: TGTGCCACCAGCAGAACAGGGGGCAGGAATGAAGCTTTCTTT. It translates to CATSRTGGRNEAFF.

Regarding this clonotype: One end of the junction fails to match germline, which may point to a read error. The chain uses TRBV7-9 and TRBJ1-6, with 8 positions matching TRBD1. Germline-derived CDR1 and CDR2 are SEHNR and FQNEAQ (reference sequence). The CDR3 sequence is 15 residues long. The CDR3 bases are TGTGCCAGCAGCAGCAGACAGGGGTTGGAATCACCCCTCCTCTTT. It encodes CASSSRQGLESPLLF. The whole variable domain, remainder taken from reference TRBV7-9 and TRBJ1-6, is DTGVSQNPRHKITKRGQNVTFRCDPISEHNRLYWYRQTLGQGPEFLTYFQNEAQLEKSRLLSDRFSAERPKGSFSTLEIQRTEQGDSAMYLCASSSRQGLESPLLFGNGTRLTVT.

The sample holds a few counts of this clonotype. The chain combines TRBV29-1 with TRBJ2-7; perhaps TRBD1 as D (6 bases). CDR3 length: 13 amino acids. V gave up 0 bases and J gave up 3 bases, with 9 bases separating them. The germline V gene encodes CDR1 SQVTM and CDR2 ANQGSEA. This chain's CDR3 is CSVEDRDNYEQYF. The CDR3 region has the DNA TGCAGCGTTGAAGATCGGGACAACTACGAGCAGTACTTC.

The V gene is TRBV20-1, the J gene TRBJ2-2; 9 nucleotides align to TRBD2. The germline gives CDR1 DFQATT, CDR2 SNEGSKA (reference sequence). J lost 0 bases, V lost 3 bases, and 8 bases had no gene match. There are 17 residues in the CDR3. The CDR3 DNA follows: TGCAGTGCTAGGGGACTAGCCGGATCCGCGAACACCGGGGAGCTGTTTTTT. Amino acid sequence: CSARGLAGSANTGELFF.

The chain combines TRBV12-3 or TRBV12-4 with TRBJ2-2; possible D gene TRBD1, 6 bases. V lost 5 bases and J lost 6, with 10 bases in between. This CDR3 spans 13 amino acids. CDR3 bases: TGTGCCAGCAGTCCGACAGGTCCCGGGGAGCTGTTTTTT. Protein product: CASSPTGPGELFF.

CDR3 protein: CGSSLNRNTEAFF. DNA for the CDR3: TGTGGGAGCAGCTTAAACCGGAACACTGAAGCTTTCTTT. This chain links TRBV7-9 with TRBJ1-1; D gene ambiguous. The CDR3 has 13 residues. The germline V gene encodes CDR1 SEHNR and CDR2 FQNEAQ (reference sequence).

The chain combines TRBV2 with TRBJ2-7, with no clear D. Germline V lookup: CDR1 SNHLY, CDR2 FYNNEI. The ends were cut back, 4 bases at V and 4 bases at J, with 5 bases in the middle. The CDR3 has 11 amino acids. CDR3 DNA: TGTGCCAGCAGTGTACAGTACGAGCAGTACTTC. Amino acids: CASSVQYEQYF.

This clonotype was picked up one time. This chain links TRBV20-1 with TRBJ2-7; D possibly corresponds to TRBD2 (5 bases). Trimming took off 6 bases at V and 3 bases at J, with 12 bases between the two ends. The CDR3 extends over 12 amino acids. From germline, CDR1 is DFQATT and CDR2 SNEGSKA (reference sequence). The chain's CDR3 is CSAASRHYEQYF. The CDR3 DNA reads TGCAGTGCCGCTAGCAGACACTACGAGCAGTACTTC.

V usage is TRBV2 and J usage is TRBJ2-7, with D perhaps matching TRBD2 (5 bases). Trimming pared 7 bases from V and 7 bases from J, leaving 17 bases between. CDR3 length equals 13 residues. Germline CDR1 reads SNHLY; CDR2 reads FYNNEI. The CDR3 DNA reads TGTGCCAGCATAGTAGGGTCCTCGGGAGAGCAGTACTTC. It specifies CASIVGSSGEQYF. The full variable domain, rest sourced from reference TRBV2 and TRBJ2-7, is EPEVTQTPSHQVTQMGQEVILRCVPISNHLYFYWYRQILGQKVEFLVSFYNNEISEKSEIFDDQFSVERPDGSNFTLKIRSTKLEDSAMYFCASIVGSSGEQYFGPGTRLTVT.

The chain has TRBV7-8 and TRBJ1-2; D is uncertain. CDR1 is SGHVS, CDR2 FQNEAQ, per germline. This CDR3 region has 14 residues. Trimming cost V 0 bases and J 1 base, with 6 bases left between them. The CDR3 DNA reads TGTGCCAGCAGCTTAGCGGGCAGTAACTATGGCTACACCTTC. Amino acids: CASSLAGSNYGYTF.

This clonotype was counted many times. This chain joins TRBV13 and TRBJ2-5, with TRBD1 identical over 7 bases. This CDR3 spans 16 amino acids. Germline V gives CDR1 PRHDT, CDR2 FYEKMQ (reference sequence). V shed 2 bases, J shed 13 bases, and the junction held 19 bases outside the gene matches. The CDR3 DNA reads TGTGCCAGCAGCTTAACCCAAAAGCGGAGACAGGGCCGGTCGTACTTC. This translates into CASSLTQKRRQGRSYF.

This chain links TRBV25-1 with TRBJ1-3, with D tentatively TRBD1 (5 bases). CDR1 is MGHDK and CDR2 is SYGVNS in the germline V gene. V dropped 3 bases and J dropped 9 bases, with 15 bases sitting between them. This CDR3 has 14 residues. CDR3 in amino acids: CASSDRELYGTIYF. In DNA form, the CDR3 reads TGTGCCAGCAGTGACAGGGAATTATACGGCACCATATATTTT.

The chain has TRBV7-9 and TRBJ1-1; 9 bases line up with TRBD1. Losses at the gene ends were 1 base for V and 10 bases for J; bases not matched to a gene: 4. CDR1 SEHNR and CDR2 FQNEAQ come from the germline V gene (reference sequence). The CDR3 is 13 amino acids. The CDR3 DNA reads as TGTGCCAGCAGCTTAGAAGGGACAGGGCGAGCTTTCTTT. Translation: CASSLEGTGRAFF.

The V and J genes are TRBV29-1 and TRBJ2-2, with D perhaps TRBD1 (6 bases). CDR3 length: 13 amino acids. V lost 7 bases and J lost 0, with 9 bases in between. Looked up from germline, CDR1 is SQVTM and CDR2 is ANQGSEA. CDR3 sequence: CSGTGTNTGELFF. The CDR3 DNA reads TGCAGCGGCACAGGGACGAACACCGGGGAGCTGTTTTTT.

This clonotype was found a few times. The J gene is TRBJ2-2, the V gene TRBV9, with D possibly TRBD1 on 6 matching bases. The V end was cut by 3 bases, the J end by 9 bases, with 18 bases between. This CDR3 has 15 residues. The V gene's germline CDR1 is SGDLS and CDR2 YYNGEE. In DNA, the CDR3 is TGTGCCAGCAGCGCCAGGGGAGACCCGCACCGGGAGCTGTTTTTT. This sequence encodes CASSARGDPHRELFF.

CDR3 in amino acids: CASSALAGLATETQYF. The DNA of the CDR3 is TGTGCCAGCAGTGCCCTTGCCGGACTAGCCACAGAGACCCAGTACTTC. V usage is TRBV25-1 and J usage is TRBJ2-5, with 8 positions matching TRBD2. This CDR3 has 16 residues. V lost 4 bases and J lost 4; bases outside the gene matches: 11. Germline assignment: CDR1 MGHDK and CDR2 SYGVNS.